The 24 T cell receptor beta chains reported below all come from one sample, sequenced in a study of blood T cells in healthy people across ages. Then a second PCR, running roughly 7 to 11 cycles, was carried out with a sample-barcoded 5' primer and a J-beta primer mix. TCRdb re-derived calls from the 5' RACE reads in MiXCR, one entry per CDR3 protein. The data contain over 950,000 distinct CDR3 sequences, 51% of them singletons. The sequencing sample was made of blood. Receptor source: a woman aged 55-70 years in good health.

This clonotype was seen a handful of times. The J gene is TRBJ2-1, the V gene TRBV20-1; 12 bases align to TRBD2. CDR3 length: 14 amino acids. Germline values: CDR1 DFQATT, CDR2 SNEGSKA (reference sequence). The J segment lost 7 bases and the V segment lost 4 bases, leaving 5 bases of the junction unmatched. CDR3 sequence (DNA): TGCAGTGCTACGACTAGCGGGAGATTGAATGAGCAGTTCTTC. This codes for CSATTSGRLNEQFF.

DNA of the CDR3: TGTGCCAGCAGCCCCAGGGGACAGGGACAGTTTGGCACTGAAGCTTTCTTT. Translation gives CASSPRGQGQFGTEAFF. The chain recombines TRBV9 with TRBJ1-1, with 9 bases lining up with TRBD1. Germline trimming cut 4 bases from V and 4 bases from J; bases unmatched to any gene: 14. Germline values: CDR1 SGDLS, CDR2 YYNGEE. The CDR3 consists of 17 residues.

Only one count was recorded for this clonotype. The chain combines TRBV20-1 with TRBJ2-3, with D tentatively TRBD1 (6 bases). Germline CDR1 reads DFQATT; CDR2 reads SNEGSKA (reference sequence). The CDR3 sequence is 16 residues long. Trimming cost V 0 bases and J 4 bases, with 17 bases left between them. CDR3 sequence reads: CSARDPSAGDPDTQYF. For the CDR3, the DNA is TGCAGTGCTAGAGATCCCTCGGCAGGGGATCCAGATACGCAGTATTTT.

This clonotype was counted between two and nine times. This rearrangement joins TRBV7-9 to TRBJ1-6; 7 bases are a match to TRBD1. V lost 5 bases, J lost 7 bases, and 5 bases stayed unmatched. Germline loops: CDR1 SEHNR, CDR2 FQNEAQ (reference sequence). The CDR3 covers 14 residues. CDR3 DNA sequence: TGTGCCAGCAGCCCACAGGGGCGGAATTCACCCCTCCACTTT. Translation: CASSPQGRNSPLHF.

CDR3 sequence: CASSLLAAGTDTQYF. The CDR3 DNA is TGTGCCAGCAGCTTGCTAGCGGCCGGGACAGATACGCAGTATTTT. J is TRBJ2-3 and V is TRBV9; 7 bases are a match to TRBD2. The trim removed 4 bases at V and 3 bases at J, leaving 8 bases unmatched. The CDR3 contains 15 residues. Germline CDR1 SGDLS, CDR2 YYNGEE.

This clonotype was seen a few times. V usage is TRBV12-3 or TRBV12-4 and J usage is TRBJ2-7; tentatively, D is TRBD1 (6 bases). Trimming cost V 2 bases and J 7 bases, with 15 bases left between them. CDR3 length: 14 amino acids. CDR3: CASSLRQGRWEQYF. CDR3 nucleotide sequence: TGTGCCAGCAGTTTAAGGCAGGGGCGATGGGAGCAGTACTTC.

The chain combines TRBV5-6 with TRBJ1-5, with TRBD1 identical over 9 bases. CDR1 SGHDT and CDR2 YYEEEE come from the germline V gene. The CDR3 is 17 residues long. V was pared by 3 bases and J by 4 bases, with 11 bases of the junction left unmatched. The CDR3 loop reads CASSSLGQGLWNQPQHF. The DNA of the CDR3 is TGTGCCAGCAGCTCCCTAGGACAGGGGCTGTGGAATCAGCCCCAGCATTTT.

The CDR3 nucleotides read TGCAGTGCTAGATCCAGGGGATTTAACACTGAAGCTTTCTTT. It specifies CSARSRGFNTEAFF. The chain carries TRBV20-1 and TRBJ1-1; possibly TRBD1 for D (6 bases). V lost 2 bases and J lost 2, with 12 bases in between. The CDR3 spans 14 residues. Germline CDR1 is DFQATT and CDR2 is SNEGSKA (reference sequence).

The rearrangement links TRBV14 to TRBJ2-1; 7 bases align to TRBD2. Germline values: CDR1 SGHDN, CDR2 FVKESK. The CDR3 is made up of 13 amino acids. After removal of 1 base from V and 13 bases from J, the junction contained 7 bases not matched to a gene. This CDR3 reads CASSQVSRTSQFF. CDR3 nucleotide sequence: TGTGCCAGCAGCCAAGTCTCACGGACTAGTCAGTTCTTC.

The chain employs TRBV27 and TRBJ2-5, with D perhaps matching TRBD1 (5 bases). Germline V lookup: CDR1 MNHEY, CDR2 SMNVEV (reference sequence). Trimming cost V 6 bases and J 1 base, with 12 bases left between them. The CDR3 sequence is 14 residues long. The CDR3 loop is CASSRGHIQETQYF. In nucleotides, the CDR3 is TGTGCCAGCAGCCGAGGACACATCCAAGAGACCCAGTACTTC.

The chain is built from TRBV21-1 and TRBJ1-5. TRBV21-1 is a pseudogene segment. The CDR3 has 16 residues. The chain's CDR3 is CASSLGRGDSNQPQHF. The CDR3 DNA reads TGCGCCAGCAGCCTAGGAAGGGGCGATAGCAATCAGCCCCAGCATTTT.

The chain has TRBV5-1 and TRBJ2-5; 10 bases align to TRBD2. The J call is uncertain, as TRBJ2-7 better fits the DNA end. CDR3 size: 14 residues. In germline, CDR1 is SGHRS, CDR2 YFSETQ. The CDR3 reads CASSLLAGEGEQYF. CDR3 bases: TGCGCCAGCAGCTTGCTAGCGGGAGAAGGCGAGCAGTACTTC.

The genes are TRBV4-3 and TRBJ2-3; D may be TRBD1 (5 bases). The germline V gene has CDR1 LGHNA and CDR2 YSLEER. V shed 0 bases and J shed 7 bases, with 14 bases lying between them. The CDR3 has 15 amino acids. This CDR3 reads CASSQDGRDGNTQYF. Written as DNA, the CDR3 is TGCGCCAGCAGCCAAGACGGCAGGGATGGGAATACGCAGTATTTT.

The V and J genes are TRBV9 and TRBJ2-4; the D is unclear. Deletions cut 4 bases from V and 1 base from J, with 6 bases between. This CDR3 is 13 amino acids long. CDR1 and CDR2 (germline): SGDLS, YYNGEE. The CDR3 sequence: CASSPYAKNIQYF. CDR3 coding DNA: TGTGCCAGCAGCCCATATGCCAAAAACATTCAGTACTTC.

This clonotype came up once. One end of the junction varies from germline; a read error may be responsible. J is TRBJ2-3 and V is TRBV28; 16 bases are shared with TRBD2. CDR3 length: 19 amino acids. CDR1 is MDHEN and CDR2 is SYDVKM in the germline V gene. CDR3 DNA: TGTGCCAGCCTCTTGGGACTAGCGGGAGGGGAGGGAAGCACAGACACGCAGTATTTT. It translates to CASLLGLAGGEGSTDTQYF.

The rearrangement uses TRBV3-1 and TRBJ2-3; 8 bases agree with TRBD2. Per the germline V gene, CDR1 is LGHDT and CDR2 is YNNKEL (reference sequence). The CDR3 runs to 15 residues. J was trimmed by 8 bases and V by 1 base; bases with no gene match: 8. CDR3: CASSQGRAGVSTQYF. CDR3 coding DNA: TGTGCCAGCAGCCAAGGGCGAGCGGGAGTTTCTACGCAGTATTTT.

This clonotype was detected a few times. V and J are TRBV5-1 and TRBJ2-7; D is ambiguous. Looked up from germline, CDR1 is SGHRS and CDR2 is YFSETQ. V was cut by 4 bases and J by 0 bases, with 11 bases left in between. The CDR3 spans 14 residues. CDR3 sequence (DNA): TGCGCCAGCAGCATGAGTATAACCTCCTACGAGCAGTACTTC. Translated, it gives CASSMSITSYEQYF.

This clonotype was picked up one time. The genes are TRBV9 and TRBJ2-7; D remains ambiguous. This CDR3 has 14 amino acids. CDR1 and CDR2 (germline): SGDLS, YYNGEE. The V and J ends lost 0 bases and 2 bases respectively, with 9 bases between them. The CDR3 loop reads CASSVDDMAYEQYF. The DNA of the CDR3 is TGTGCCAGCAGCGTAGACGACATGGCCTACGAGCAGTACTTC.

In DNA, the CDR3 is TGCAGCGTTGAAGATTGGACGGGGAGCGGCTATGGCTACACCTTC. As protein: CSVEDWTGSGYGYTF. The gene calls are TRBV29-1 and TRBJ1-2; D call uncertain. Trimming took off 0 bases at V and 4 bases at J, with 15 bases between the two ends. The CDR3 runs 15 residues. CDR1 SQVTM and CDR2 ANQGSEA come from the germline V gene.

The CDR3 loop reads CSVGGSRSREQYF. The CDR3 nucleotides read TGCAGCGTGGGTGGGTCCCGCTCGAGGGAGCAGTACTTC. The V call is TRBV29-1, the J call TRBJ2-7, with D hard to call. Germline-derived CDR1 and CDR2 are SQVTM and ANQGSEA. This CDR3 contains 13 residues. Trimming removed 6 bases at V and 7 bases at J, with 19 bases between.

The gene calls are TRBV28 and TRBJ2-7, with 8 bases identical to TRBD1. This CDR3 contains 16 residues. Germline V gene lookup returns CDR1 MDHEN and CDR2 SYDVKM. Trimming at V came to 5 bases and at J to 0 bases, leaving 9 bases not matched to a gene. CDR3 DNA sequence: TGTGCCAGCAGTGGGGACAGGCCAACCAGCTCCTACGAGCAGTACTTC. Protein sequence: CASSGDRPTSSYEQYF.

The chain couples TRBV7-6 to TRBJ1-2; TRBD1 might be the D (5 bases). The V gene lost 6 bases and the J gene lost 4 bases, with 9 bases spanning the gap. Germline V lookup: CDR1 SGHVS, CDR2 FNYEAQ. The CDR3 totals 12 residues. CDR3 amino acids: CASSKDTYGYTF. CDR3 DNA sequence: TGTGCCAGCAGTAAGGACACCTATGGCTACACCTTC. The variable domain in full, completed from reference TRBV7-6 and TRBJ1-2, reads GAGVSQSPRYKVTKRGQDVALRCDPISGHVSLYWYRQALGQGPEFLTYFNYEAQQDKSGLPNDRFSAERPEGSISTLTIQRTEQRDSAMYRCASSKDTYGYTFGSGTRLTVV.

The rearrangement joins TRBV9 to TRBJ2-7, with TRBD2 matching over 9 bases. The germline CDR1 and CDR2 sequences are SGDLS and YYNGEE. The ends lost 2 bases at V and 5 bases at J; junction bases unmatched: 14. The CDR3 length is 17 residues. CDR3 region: CASSVNSGSRRRDEQYF. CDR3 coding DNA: TGTGCCAGCAGCGTCAATAGCGGGAGCCGAAGGAGGGACGAGCAGTACTTC.

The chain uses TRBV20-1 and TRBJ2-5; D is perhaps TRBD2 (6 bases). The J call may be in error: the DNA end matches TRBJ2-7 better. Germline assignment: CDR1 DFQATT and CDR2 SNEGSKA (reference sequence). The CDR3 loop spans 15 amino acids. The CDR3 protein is CSARGAGTPYYEQYF. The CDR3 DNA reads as TGCAGTGCAAGGGGTGCCGGGACTCCCTACTACGAGCAGTACTTC.